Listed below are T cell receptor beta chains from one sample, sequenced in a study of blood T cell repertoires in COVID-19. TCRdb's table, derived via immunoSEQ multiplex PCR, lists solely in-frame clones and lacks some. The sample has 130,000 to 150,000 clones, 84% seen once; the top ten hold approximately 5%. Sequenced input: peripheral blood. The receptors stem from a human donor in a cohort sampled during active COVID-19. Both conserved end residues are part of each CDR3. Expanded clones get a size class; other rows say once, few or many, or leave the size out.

CASSGTGNYEQYF | few | TRBV19
CASNRDRGIGEQFF | - | TRBV7-8
CASSGAAGAEAFF | - | TRBV2
CATSTPRQAISYGYTF | - | TRBV15
CASSLARVPNEQFF | - | TRBV7-8
CAWTAQGYGYTF | - | TRBV30
CSVAGTSGKETQYF | - | TRBV29-1
CASSEEGASNEQFF | - | TRBV6-1
CASSVADTQYF | - | TRBV9
CASSFQGDAYEQYF | - | TRBV7-8
CAWSGSPAYQETQYF | - | TRBV30
CASSRRGYGYTF | - | TRBV6-5
CASSLGVAGVTDTQYF | once | TRBV7-9
CASSRSLAGFADTQYF | - | TRBV5-4
CASSSHRGLNTEAFF | few | TRBV7-9
CASSLGQGNQPQHF | few | TRBV7-2
CASRPGEAGANVLTF | - | TRBV19
CASTVAGGPYNEQFF | - | TRBV5-1
CSARQDLNEKLFF | - | TRBV29-1
CASSQERGLGAADTQYF | - | TRBV14
CASSDTAGGTDTQYF | - | TRBV2
CASSIRQGAVTEAFF | - | TRBV19
CASSLQREGTQYF | few | TRBV2
CASSHPGTGDTDTQYF | - | TRBV4-2
CASSLGLLGNEQYF | few | TRBV7-9
CASSFDRPSTDTQYF | once | TRBV7-2
CASSARGGKSPLHF | - | TRBV13